The 5 T cell receptor beta chains reported below all come from one sample, sequenced in a study of spatial heterogeneity in lung cancer. TCRdb re-analysed the 5' RACE reads in MiXCR, keeping a single row per CDR3 protein. The sample gives about 90,000 distinct CDR3 sequences, under 9% of which show up once; 6.9% is in the top ten. Time point meaning: sample taken at primary tumor resection. The study sequenced unsorted whole RNA from tumor, nontumor lung or frozen PBMC. Sequences were derived from PBMCs, sampled at surgery. Receptor source: a male donor with early-stage non-small cell lung cancer.

CDR3 DNA: TGTGCCAGCAGCCCTGGGGGGGGCGCGGGCTATGGCTACACCTTC. Translation gives CASSPGGGAGYGYTF. This chain joins TRBV7-2 and TRBJ1-2, with D perhaps matching TRBD1 (6 bases). In germline, CDR1 is SGHTA, CDR2 FQGNSA. The V gene lost 5 bases and the J gene lost 4 bases, with 17 bases spanning the gap. The CDR3 loop spans 15 amino acids.

This clonotype was picked up a small number of times. The CDR3 DNA sequence: TGCGCCACCAGGGACACCTCGGCGAAGGGCTACACCTTC. Translating gives CATRDTSAKGYTF. The V and J genes are TRBV10-2 and TRBJ1-2, with D maybe TRBD1 (6 bases). This CDR3 region has 13 residues. Trimming cost V 10 bases and J 8 bases, with 20 bases left between them. CDR1 and CDR2 from the germline V gene are WSHSY and SAAADI.

This chain uses TRBV7-3 with TRBJ2-1, with D unclear. Germline V CDR1 and CDR2: SGHTA, FQGTGA. V shed 3 bases and J shed 10 bases, with 10 bases lying between them. This CDR3 is 12 amino acids long. For the CDR3, the DNA is TGTGCCAGCAGCTTTCATCACACAGAGCAGTTCTTC. This translates into CASSFHHTEQFF.

The table lists this clonotype with many counts. Here the CDR3 reads CASSNLAERGEQYF. The CDR3 DNA is TGTGCCAGCAGCAATCTAGCGGAGCGGGGCGAGCAGTACTTC. This chain joins TRBV3-1 and TRBJ2-7, with 7 bases aligning to TRBD2. Germline trimming cut 5 bases from V and 6 bases from J; bases unmatched to any gene: 10. Germline V gene lookup returns CDR1 LGHDT and CDR2 YNNKEL (reference sequence). This CDR3 is built from 14 residues.

This clonotype was recorded at least ten times. V is TRBV6-6 and J is TRBJ2-5; 7 nucleotides align to TRBD2. Germline V CDR1 and CDR2: MNHNY, SVGAGI (reference sequence). J lost 5 bases, V lost 6 bases, and 15 bases had no gene match. CDR3 length: 16 residues. The DNA of the CDR3 is TGTGCCAGCAGATACCTAGCGGCCCAGGACGGGGAGACCCAGTACTTC. This codes for CASRYLAAQDGETQYF.